This record covers a single T cell receptor beta chain. No antigen is known for it. Germline assignment: CDR1 SNHLY and CDR2 FYNNEI. Trimming stripped 3 bases from V and 5 bases from J, with 26 bases between. CDR3 length: 19 residues. This specimen belongs to a study of response to subunit inactivated influenza vaccine. Overall study findings and caveats: Authors suggested each seasonal influenza vaccination recruits few new T cells.

TCRdb reanalysed the RT-PCR reads using MiXCR and keeps one entry per CDR3 protein. This table has roughly 520,000 distinct CDR3 sequences, around 25% appearing once. The receptor was isolated from a man aged 45 to 65 who received an inactivated influenza vaccine. The specimen was CD4+ T cells sorted from PBMCs, collected 4 to 6 days after vaccination. The chain uses TRBV2 and TRBJ2-1; the D gene is possibly TRBD1 (6 bases). The CDR3 loop is CASSEGAGLPLLLDNEQFF. The DNA of the CDR3 is TGTGCCAGCAGTGAGGGGGCGGGCCTCCCTTTGCTCCTGGACAATGAGCAGTTCTTC.